This entry concerns a single T cell receptor (beta chain). Sequenced by immunoSEQ multiplex PCR; TCRdb stores in-frame clones only, minus some. In the table there are roughly 80,000 clones, around 89% of which are singletons. This CDR3 is 16 amino acids long. Germline V gene lookup returns CDR1 MDHEN and CDR2 SYDVKM. V dropped 7 bases and J dropped 4; count of bases not matched to a gene: 11. This sample was included in a study of technical replicates of blood from a few donors. This TCR was sampled from a human donor in good health. The J gene is TRBJ2-7, the V gene TRBV28, with 12 bases fitting TRBD2. The sequenced material came from T cells isolated from PBMCs. The CDR3 region has the DNA TGTGCCAGCACCATCCCTGGACTAGCGGGAAGTTACGAGCAGTACTTC. Protein: CASTIPGLAGSYEQYF.